The source of this T cell receptor beta chain is a study of vaccination effects on CD4 cells after COVID-19. Study-wide results and caveats: Vaccine- and infection-induced clones showed marked clonal contraction late following vaccination.

A remark on this clone: No antigen is known for it.

The repertoire was sequenced with immunoSEQ multiplex PCR; TCRdb's copy has only in-frame clones and lacks some. The sample lists roughly 70,000 clones, 74% occurring once. CD4+ T cells specific for antigen were expanded with viral peptide pools by the ViraFEST assay before sequencing. Following 10 days of culture, CD4+ T cells were isolated. BNT162b2 vaccine or mRNA-1273 vaccine was given to participants in two doses. Peptides at 10 ug/ml and IL-2 at approximately 9.7 IU/ml were added to two million PBMC per well. V was pared by 3 bases and J by 1 base, with 14 bases between. The CDR3 extends over 16 amino acids. Germline lookup yields CDR1 SGHKS and CDR2 YYEKEE (reference sequence).

The source is a human donor who received a COVID-19 vaccine. The chain recombines TRBV5-5 with TRBJ1-5; maybe TRBD1 (5 bases). The source was CD4+ T cells from PBMCs cultured with HCoV-229E spike peptides, collected after COVID-19 vaccination. The CDR3 loop is CASSWTPGASNQPQHF. The CDR3 DNA reads as TGTGCCAGCAGCTGGACCCCCGGGGCCAGCAATCAGCCCCAGCATTTT.